This T cell receptor (beta chain) emerged from a study of post-analysis software for immune sequencing data. Points on this clonotype: Its cognate antigen is unknown.

The CDR3 is 19 residues long. V lost 0 bases and J lost 2, with 18 bases in between. The germline gives CDR1 SGHRS, CDR2 YFSETQ. Unique molecular identifiers were carried by the TCR beta cDNA libraries. T cells numbering about 0.9 to 11 million yielded roughly 500,000 cDNA molecules. Each CDR3 protein is one row after TCRdb ran MiXCR on the PCR reads. The table has approximately 440,000 distinct CDR3 sequences, 40% to 55% seen once. Points from the study as a whole: Patients had higher frequencies than controls of roughly 5 TRBV segments, including TRBV5-6, TRBV5-1 and TRBV20-1.

Sequenced material: blood. This rearrangement joins TRBV5-1 to TRBJ2-6; D unclear. The TCR sequence derives from a girl aged 5-17 years with multiple sclerosis. This CDR3 reads CASSLDGNLNPTGANVLTF. In DNA, the CDR3 is TGCGCCAGCAGCTTGGATGGGAATTTAAACCCAACTGGGGCCAACGTCCTGACTTTC.